This T cell receptor beta chain was profiled in a study of CD8 T cells in Susac syndrome (dated by TCRdb to about 2019). With regard to the full study: The study used repertoire sequencing to test whether antigen drove CD8+ T cell activation and differentiation in Susac syndrome. Study-wide findings and limitations: The TCR sequencing and HLA analysis was acknowledged to have included a relatively small number of individuals.

Peripheral blood CD8+ and CD4+ T cells from healthy donors, Susac syndrome patients and multiple sclerosis patients were profiled by high-throughput TCR beta sequencing. The multiple sclerosis controls were treatment-naive patients who had stable or active relapsing-remitting disease and met the revised McDonald criteria. Bulk CD8+ and CD4+ T cells were purified magnetically by negative isolation, whereas CD8+ TEMRA cells were enriched by FACS. Blood was drawn into EDTA tubes, processed within 24 hours, and PBMCs were isolated by density gradient centrifugation. PBMCs intended for TCR sequencing were frozen in liquid nitrogen and were later thawed in a 37 degrees C water bath. A purity of at least 90% was achieved for sorted or isolated CD4+, CD8+ and CD8+ TEMRA cells. RNA was extracted using the RNeasy kit, and roughly 0.5 to 1 ug of the RNA was reverse transcribed with random hexamers. The immunoSEQ multiplex PCR assay, covering 54 Vbeta and 13 Jbeta segments, was used to amplify TCR beta CDR3 regions. PCR amplification bias was corrected by using a synthetic template baseline for primer optimization and computational correction. On the study's bioinformatics: Reads were annotated to V, D and J genes according to IMGT and were analyzed with immunoSEQ Analyzer, with only productive sequences retained. Clonality was calculated as one minus the Shannon entropy normalized by log2 of the number of productive unique sequences. Public and private clones were assessed among the 100 most prevalent clones of each patient and control. A clone was defined as Susac-specific if it was absent from the healthy and MS cohorts, from more than 850 published viral clones and from other ImmuneACCESS disease sequences. The public reads were quality trimmed at Q25 with fastp and then assembled into clones with MiXCR by TCRdb, keeping productive beta chains. Here each entry gathers all rows of one CDR3 protein and keeps the most common genes and DNA. TCRdb assigned the V and J calls; the authors' analysis was not used. This sample lists 150,000 to 200,000 distinct CDR3 sequences; 94% were detected once. 0.075% to 0.095% of the sample is taken by the ten largest.

V is shortened by 10 bases, J by 5 bases, and the region joining them spans 29 bases. The cysteine opens and the phenylalanine closes a CDR3 of 17 amino acids. This entry keeps only the CDR3 DNA: 51 bases, framed from base 1. The germline V gene provides CDR1 MDHEN and CDR2 SYDVKM. Comment on this clonotype: Its antigen is not yet known. Base qualities are not recorded, but no much larger clone differs from it by a single base.

Recombination connected TRBV28 to TRBJ1-2; possibly the D gene is TRBD1, per 5 matching bases. This clonotype was obtained from a human donor with multiple sclerosis. The sequenced sample was CD4+ T cells from PBMCs. The DNA sequence is TGTGCCATACAGGCCGACGGGGCAGGGAGAATAAGATATGGCTACACCTTC. This sequence encodes CAIQADGAGRIRYGYTF.